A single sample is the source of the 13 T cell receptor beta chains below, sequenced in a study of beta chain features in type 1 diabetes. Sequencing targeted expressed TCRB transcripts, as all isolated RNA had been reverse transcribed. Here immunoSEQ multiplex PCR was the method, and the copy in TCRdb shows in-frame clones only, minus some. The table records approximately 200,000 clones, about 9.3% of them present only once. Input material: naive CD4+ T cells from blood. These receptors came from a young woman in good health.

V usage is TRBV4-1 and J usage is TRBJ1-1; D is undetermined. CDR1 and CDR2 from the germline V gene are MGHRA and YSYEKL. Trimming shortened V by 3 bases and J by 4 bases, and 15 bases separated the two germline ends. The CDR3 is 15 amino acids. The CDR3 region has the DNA TGCGCCAGCAGCCAGGGCCGACCTCTTGGCACTGAAGCTTTCTTT. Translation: CASSQGRPLGTEAFF.

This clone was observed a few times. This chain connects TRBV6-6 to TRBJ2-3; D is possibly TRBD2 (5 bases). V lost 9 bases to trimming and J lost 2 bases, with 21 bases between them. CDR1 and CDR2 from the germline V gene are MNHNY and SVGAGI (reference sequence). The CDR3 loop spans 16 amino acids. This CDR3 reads CASLYWRQALTDTQYF. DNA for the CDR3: TGTGCCAGTCTCTACTGGAGGCAGGCCCTCACAGATACGCAGTATTTT.

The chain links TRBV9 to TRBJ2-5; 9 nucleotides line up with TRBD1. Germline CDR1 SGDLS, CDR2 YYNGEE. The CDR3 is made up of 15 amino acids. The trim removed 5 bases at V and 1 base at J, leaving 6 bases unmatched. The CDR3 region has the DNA TGTGCCAGCAGACCCGGGACAGGGCTCCAAGAGACCCAGTACTTC. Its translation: CASRPGTGLQETQYF.

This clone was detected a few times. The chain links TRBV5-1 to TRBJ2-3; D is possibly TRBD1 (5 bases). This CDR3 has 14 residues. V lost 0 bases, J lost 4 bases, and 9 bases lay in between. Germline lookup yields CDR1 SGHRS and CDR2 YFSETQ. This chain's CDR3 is CASSLGGRADTQYF. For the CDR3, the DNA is TGCGCCAGCAGCTTGGGTGGCAGGGCAGATACGCAGTATTTT.

The CDR3 sequence: CASSPRDRGISNYGYTF. The CDR3 region has the DNA TGTGCCAGCTCACCCAGGGACAGGGGGATATCTAACTATGGCTACACCTTC. The chain employs TRBV18 and TRBJ1-2, with 11 bases matching TRBD1. Germline V lookup: CDR1 KGHSH, CDR2 LQKENI. The CDR3 spans 17 residues. The V segment lost 3 bases and the J segment 0 bases; nucleotides outside the gene matches: 6.

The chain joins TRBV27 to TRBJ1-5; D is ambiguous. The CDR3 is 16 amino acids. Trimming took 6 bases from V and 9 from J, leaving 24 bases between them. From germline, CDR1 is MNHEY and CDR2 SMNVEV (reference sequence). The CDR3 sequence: CASSRAGPILDRPQHF. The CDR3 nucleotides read TGTGCCAGCAGCCGTGCGGGCCCTATTCTTGATCGGCCCCAGCATTTT.

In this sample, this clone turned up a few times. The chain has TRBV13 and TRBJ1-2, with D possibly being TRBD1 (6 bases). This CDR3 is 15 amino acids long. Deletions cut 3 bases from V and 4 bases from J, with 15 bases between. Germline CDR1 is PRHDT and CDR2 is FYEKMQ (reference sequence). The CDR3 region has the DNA TGTGCCAGCAGCTTTAGGGCGGGGGGGCCCTATGGCTACACCTTC. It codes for CASSFRAGGPYGYTF.

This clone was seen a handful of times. This CDR3 reads CASSRGQEAYEQYF. DNA of the CDR3: TGTGCCAGCAGCCGGGGACAGGAGGCCTACGAGCAGTACTTC. This sequence joins TRBV11-3 and TRBJ2-7, with TRBD1 matching 8 bases. CDR3 size: 14 residues. CDR1 is SGHNT and CDR2 is YENEEA in the germline V gene. Trimming took 5 bases from V and 2 from J; bases not matched to a gene: 5.

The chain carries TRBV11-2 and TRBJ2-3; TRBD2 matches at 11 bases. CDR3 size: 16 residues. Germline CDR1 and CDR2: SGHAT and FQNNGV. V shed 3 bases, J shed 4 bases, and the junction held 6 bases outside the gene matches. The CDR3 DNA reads TGTGCCAGCAGCTTCAGACTAGCGGGACTCTCAGATACGCAGTATTTT. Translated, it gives CASSFRLAGLSDTQYF.

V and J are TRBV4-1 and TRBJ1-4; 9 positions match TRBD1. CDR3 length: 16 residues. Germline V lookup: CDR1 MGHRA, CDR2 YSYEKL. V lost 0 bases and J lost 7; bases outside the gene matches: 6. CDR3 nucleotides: TGCGCCAGCAGCCAAGATAGCGGACAGGGGAGTGAAAAACTGTTTTTT. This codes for CASSQDSGQGSEKLFF.

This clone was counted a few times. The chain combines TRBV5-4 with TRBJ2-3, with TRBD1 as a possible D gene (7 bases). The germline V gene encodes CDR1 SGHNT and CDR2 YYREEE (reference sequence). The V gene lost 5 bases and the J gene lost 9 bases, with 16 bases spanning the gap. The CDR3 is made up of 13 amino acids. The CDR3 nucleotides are TGTGCCAGCAGAGGAGGGGGCGCCGGCACGCAGTATTTT. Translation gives CASRGGGAGTQYF.

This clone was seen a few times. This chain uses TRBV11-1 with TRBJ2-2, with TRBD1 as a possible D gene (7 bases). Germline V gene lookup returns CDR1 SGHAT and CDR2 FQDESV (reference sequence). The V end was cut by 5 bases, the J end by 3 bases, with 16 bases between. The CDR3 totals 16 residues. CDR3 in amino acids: CASSRRGRQDTGELFF. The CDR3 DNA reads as TGTGCCAGCAGCCGGAGGGGGCGTCAGGACACCGGGGAGCTGTTTTTT.

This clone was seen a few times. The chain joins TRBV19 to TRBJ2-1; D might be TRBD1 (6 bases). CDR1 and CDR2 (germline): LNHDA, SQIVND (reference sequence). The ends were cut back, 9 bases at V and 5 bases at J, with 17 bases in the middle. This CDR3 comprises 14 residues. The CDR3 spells CASLSGAADNEQFF. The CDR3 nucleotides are TGTGCCAGCTTATCAGGGGCGGCAGACAATGAGCAGTTCTTC.